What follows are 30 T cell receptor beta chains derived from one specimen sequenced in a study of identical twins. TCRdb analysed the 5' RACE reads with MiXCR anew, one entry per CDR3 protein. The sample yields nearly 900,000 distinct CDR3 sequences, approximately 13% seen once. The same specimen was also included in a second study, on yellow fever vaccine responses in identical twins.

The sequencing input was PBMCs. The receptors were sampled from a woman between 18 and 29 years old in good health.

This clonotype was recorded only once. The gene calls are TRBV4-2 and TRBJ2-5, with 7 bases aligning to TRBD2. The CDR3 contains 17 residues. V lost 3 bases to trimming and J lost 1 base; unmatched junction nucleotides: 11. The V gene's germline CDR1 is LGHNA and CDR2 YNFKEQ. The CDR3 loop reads CASSHPSAGRPQETQYF. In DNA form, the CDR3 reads TGTGCCAGCAGCCACCCGTCAGCGGGGAGACCCCAAGAGACCCAGTACTTC.

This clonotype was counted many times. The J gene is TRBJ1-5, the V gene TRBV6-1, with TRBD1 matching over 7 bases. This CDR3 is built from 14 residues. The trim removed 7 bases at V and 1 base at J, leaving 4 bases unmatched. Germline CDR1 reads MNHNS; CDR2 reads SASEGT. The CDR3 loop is CASNPTGSNQPQHF. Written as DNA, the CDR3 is TGTGCCAGCAACCCGACAGGGAGCAATCAGCCCCAGCATTTT.

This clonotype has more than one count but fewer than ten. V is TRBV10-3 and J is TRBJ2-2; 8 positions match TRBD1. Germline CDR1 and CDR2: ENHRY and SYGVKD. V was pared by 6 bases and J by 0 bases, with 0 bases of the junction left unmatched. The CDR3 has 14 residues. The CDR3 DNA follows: TGTGCCATCAGGGACAGGGCGAACACCGGGGAGCTGTTTTTT. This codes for CAIRDRANTGELFF.

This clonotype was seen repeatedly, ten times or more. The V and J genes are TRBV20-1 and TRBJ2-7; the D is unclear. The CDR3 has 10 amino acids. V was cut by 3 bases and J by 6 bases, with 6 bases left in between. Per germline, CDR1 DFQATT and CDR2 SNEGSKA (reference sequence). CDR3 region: CSASPGEQYF. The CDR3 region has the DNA TGCAGTGCTAGTCCTGGCGAGCAGTACTTC.

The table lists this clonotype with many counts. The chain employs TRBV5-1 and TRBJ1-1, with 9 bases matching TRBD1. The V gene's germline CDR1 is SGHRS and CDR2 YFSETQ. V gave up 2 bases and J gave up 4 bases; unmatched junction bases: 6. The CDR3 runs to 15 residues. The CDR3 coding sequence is TGCGCCAGCAGCTTTCGGACAGGGGTGTCCACTGAAGCTTTCTTT. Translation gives CASSFRTGVSTEAFF.

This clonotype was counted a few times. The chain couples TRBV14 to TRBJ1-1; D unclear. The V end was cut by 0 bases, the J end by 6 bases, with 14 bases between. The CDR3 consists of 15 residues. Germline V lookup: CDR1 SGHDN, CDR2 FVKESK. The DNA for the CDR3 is TGTGCCAGCAGCCAAGATGAAGGGATATGGGCTGAAGCTTTCTTT. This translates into CASSQDEGIWAEAFF.

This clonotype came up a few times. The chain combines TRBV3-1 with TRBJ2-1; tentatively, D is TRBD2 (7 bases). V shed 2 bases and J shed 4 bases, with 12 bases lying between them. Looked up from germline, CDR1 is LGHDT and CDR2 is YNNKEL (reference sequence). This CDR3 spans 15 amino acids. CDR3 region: CASSQFRGGYNEQFF. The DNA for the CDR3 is TGTGCCAGCAGCCAATTTAGGGGGGGTTACAATGAGCAGTTCTTC.

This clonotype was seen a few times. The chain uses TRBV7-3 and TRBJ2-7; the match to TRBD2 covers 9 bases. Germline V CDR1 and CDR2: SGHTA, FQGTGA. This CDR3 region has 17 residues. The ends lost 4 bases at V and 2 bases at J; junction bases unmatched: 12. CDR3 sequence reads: CASSYSPASGDTYEQYF. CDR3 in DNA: TGTGCCAGCAGCTACTCCCCGGCTAGCGGGGATACCTACGAGCAGTACTTC.

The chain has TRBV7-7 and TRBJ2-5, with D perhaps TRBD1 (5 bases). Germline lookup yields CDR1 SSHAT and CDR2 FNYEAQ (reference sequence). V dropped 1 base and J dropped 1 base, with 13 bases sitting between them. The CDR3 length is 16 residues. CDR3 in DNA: TGTGCCAGCAGCTTAGGGACACCGGATACCCAAGAGACCCAGTACTTC. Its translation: CASSLGTPDTQETQYF.

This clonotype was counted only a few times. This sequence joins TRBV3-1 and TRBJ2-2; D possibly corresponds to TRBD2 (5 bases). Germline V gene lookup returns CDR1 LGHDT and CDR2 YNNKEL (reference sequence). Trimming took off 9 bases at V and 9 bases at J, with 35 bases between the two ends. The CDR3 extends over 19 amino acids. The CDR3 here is CASRFSQEQRTYTARELFF. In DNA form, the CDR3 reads TGTGCCAGTAGATTTAGCCAAGAACAGCGGACCTACACAGCGAGGGAGCTGTTTTTT.

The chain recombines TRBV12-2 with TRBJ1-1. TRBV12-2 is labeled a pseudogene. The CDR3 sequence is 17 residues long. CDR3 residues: CASRLAMRRPMNTEAFF. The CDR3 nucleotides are TGTGCAAGTCGCTTAGCAATGAGGCGACCAATGAACACTGAAGCTTTCTTT.

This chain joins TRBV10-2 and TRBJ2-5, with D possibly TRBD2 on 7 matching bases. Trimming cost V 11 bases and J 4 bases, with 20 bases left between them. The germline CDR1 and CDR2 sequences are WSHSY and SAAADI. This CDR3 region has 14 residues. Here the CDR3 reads CAVRRGGGIETQYF. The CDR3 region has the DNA TGCGCCGTACGTAGGGGAGGGGGGATAGAGACCCAGTACTTC.

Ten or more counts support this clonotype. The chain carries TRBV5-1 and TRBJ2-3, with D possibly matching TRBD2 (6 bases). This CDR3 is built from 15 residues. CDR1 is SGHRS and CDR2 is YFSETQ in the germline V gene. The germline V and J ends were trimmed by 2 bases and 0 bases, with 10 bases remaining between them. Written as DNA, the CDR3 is TGCGCCAGCAGCTTCACTAGCTTGAGCACAGATACGCAGTATTTT. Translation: CASSFTSLSTDTQYF. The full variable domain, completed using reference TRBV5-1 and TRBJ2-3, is KAGVTQTPRYLIKTRGQQVTLSCSPISGHRSVSWYQQTPGQGLQFLFEYFSETQRNKGNFPGRFSGRQFSNSRSEMNVSTLELGDSALYLCASSFTSLSTDTQYFGPGTRLTVL.

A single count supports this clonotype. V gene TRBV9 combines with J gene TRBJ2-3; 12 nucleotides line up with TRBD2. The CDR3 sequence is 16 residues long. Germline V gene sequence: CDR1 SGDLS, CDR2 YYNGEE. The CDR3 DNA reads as TGTGCTAGAGGCGTAGCTAGCGGGGGGGACCCAGATACGCAGTATTTT. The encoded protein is CARGVASGGDPDTQYF.

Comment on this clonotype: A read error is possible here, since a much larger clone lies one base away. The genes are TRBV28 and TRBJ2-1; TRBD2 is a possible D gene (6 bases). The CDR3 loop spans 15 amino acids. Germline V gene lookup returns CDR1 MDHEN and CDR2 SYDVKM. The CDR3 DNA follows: TGTGCCTGCAGTGGAGGGATTAACTCCTACAATGAGCAGTTCTTC. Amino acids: CACSGGINSYNEQFF. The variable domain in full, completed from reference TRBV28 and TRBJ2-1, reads DVKVTQSSRYLVKRTGEKVFLECVQDMDHENMFWYRQDPGLGLRLIYFSYDVKMKEKGDIPEGYSVSREKKERFSLILESASTNQTSMYLCACSGGINSYNEQFFGPGTRLTVL.

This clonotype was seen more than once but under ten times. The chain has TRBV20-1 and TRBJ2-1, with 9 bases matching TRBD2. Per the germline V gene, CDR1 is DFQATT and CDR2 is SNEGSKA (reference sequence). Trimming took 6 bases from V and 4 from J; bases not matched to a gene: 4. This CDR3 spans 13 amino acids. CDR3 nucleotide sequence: TGCAGTGCGTCGACTAGCGGTTACAATGAGCAGTTCTTC. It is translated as CSASTSGYNEQFF.

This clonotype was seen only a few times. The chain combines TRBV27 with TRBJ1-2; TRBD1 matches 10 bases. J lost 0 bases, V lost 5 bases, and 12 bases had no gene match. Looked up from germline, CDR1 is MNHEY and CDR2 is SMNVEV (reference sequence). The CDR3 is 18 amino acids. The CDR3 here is CASSPTLRDRGSNYGYTF. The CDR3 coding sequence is TGTGCCAGCAGTCCCACCCTCCGGGACAGGGGTTCTAACTATGGCTACACCTTC.

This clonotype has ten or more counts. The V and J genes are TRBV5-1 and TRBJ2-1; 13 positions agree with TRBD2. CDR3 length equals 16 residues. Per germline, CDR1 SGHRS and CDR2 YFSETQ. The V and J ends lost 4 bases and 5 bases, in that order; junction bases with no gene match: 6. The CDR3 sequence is CASSRPGTSGNNEQFF. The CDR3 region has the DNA TGCGCCAGCAGCCGCCCAGGGACTAGCGGGAACAATGAGCAGTTCTTC.

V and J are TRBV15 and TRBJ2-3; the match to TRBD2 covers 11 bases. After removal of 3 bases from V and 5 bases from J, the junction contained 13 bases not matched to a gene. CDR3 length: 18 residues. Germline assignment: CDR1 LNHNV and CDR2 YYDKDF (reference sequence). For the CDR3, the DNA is TGTGCCACCAGCAGCGTTGCGGGACTAGCGGAGACGGGAGATACGCAGTATTTT. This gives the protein CATSSVAGLAETGDTQYF.

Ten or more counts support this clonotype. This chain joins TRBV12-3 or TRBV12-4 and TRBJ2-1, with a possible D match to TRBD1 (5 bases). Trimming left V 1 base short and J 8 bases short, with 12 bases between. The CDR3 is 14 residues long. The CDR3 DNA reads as TGTGCCAGCAGTTTAGACCTTCTGACAGATGAGCAGTTCTTC. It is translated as CASSLDLLTDEQFF.

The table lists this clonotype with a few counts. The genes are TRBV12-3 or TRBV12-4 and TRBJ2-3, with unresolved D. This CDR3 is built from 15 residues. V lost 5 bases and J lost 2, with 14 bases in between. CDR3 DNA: TGTGCCAGCAGTCCCGATGGACGGCCCACAGATACGCAGTATTTT. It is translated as CASSPDGRPTDTQYF.

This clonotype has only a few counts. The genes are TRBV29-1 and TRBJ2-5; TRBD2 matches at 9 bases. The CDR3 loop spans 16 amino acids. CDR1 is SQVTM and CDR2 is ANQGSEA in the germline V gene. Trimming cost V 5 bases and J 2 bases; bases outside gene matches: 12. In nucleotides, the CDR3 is TGCAGCGTTCCCGCGGGGACTAGCTTAATACAAGAGACCCAGTACTTC. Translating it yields CSVPAGTSLIQETQYF.

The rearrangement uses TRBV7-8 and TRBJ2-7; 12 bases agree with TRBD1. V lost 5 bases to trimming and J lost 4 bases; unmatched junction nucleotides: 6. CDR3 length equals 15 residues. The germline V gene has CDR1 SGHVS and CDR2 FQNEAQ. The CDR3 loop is CASSPGTGGLYEQYF. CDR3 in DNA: TGTGCCAGCAGCCCCGGGACAGGGGGCTTATACGAGCAGTACTTC.

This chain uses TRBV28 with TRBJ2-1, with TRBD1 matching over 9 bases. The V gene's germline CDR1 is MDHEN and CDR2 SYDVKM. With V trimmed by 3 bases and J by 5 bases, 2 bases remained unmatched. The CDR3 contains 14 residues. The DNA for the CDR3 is TGTGCCAGCAGTTTTTGGGACAGGGACAATGAGCAGTTCTTC. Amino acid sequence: CASSFWDRDNEQFF.

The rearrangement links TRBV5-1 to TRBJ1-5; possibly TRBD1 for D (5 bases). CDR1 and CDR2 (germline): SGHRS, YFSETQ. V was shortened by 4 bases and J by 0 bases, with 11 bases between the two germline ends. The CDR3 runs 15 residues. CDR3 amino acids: CASSATTGSNQPQHF. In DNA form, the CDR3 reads TGCGCCAGCAGCGCAACTACAGGTAGCAATCAGCCCCAGCATTTT.

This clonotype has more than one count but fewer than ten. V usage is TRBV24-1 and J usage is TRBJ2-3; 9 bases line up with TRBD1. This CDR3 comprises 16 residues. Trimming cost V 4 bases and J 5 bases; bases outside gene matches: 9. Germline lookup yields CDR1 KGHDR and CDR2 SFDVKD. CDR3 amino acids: CATSESGQGREDTQYF. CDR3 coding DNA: TGTGCCACCAGTGAATCGGGACAGGGACGTGAAGATACGCAGTATTTT.

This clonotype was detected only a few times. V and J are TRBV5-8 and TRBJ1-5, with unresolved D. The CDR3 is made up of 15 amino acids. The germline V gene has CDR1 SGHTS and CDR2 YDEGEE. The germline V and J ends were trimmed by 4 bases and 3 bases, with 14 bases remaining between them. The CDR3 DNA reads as TGTGCCAGCAGCCTTTGGGCAGGAACCAATCAGCCCCAGCATTTT. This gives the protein CASSLWAGTNQPQHF.

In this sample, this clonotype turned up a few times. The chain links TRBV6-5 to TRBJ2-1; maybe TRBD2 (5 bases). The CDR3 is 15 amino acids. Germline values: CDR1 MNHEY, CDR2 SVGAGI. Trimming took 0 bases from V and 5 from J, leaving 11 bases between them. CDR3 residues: CASSYSSGRDNEQFF. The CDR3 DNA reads TGTGCCAGCAGTTACTCTTCGGGAAGGGACAATGAGCAGTTCTTC.

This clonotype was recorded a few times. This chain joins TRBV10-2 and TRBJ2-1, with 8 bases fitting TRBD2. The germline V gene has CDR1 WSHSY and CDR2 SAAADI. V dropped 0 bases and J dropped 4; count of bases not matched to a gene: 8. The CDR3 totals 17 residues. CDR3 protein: CASSESASGGVYNEQFF. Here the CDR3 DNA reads TGCGCCAGCAGTGAGTCTGCTTCCGGGGGGGTTTACAATGAGCAGTTCTTC.

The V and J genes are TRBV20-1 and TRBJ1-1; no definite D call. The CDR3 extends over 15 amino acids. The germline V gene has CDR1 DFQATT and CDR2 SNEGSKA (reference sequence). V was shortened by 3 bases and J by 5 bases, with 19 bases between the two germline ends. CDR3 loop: CSARKAGWDRTEAFF. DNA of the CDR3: TGCAGTGCTAGGAAAGCGGGTTGGGATCGGACTGAAGCTTTCTTT.